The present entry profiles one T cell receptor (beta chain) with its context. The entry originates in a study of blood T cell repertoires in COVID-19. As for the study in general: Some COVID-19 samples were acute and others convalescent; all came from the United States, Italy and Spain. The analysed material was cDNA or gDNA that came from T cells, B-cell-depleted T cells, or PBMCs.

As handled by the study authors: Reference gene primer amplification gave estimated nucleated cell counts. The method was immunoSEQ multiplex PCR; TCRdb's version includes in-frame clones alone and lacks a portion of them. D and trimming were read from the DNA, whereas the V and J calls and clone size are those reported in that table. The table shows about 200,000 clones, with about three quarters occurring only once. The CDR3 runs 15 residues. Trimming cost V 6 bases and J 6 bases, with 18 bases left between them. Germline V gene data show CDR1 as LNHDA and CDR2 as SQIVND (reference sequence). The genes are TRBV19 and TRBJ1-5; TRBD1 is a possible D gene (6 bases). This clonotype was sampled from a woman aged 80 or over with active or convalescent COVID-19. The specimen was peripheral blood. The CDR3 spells CASSPSRGGRQPQHF. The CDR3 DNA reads TGTGCCAGTAGCCCCTCGAGGGGGGGTCGTCAGCCCCAGCATTTT. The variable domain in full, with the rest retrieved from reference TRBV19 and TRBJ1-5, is DGGITQSPKYLFRKEGQNVTLSCEQNLNHDAMYWYRQDPGQGLRLIYYSQIVNDFQKGDIAEGYSVSREKKESFPLTVTSAQKNPTAFYLCASSPSRGGRQPQHFGDGTRLSIL.